The TCR beta chain described here comes from a study of CXCR3-negative and CXCR3-positive naive CD8 T cells. Through 5' RACE with UMI labels, the TRB cDNA libraries were prepared. TCRdb re-called the 5' RACE reads and catalogs CDR3 proteins one per entry, DNA excluded. The table lists more than 70,000 distinct CDR3 sequences, with about 0.62% in the top ten. Whole-study results and caveats: Naive CXCR3-negative and CXCR3-positive cells had similar TRBV-TRBJ usage; memory differed. Compared with CXCR3-negative naive cells, CXCR3-positive naive cells showed more hydrophobic TRB CDR3s.

To note about this clonotype: Its antigen is as yet unknown.

The CDR3 spans 16 residues. Per germline, CDR1 SGHVS and CDR2 FQNEAQ. V and J are TRBV7-8 and TRBJ2-5; without DNA, the TCRdb call of TRBD2 cannot be checked. Sequencing was carried out using naive CXCR3+ CD8+ T cells from blood. Subset denoted: CD45RO-CCR7+CD27+CD95- naive CD8+ T cells expressing CXCR3 (TNR3+). This receptor was obtained from a human donor in good health. Some clones in this sample may be carry-over from other donors' samples. The CDR3 protein is CASSLVVMREQETQYF.